The next 14 T cell receptor beta chains were all read from a single sample in a study of blood T cell repertoires in COVID-19 (dated by TCRdb to the early 2020s). Libraries were constructed by the immunoSEQ multiplex PCR assay. TCRdb's version of the immuneACCESS table is confined to in-frame rearrangements and falls short of the full clone set. An unresolved V gene accounts for under half of the shortfall where checked; the remainder is of unknown origin. The sample contains under 200,000 clones, approximately 80% of them found a single time. The biggest ten clones account for 13% of the sample. What was sequenced was PBMCs or T cells enriched from blood (not recorded which). These receptors originate from a woman in her fifties or sixties who had recovered from COVID-19.

The rearrangement uses TRBV11-1 and TRBJ2-7, with 7 bases that match TRBD1. This CDR3 spans 12 amino acids. The germline CDR1 and CDR2 sequences are SGHAT and FQDESV (reference sequence). V trimming: 6 bases; J trimming: 4 bases; junction bases outside the gene matches: 3. This CDR3 is CASSLQGYEQYF. DNA of the CDR3: TGTGCCAGCAGTTTACAGGGGTACGAGCAGTACTTC.

This sequence joins TRBV5-4 and TRBJ1-4, with a possible D match to TRBD1 (5 bases). CDR1 and CDR2 from the germline V gene are SGHNT and YYREEE (reference sequence). The V end lost 7 bases, the J end lost 7 bases, and 17 bases lay between the germline ends. CDR3 size: 14 residues. In DNA, the CDR3 is TGTGCCAGCCGGAGGGGAGGGGAGGGTGAAAAACTGTTTTTT. It yields the protein CASRRGGEGEKLFF.

V and J are TRBV5-1 and TRBJ1-5; 9 bases match TRBD1. V was pared by 3 bases and J by 4 bases, with 5 bases of the junction left unmatched. The CDR3 extends over 15 amino acids. Looked up from germline, CDR1 is SGHRS and CDR2 is YFSETQ. The CDR3 sequence: CASSSGQGTNQPQHF. DNA of the CDR3: TGCGCCAGCAGCTCTGGACAGGGGACGAATCAGCCCCAGCATTTT.

The CDR3 DNA reads as TGCGCCAGCAGCTTAGAGAGGGAGACCACCGGGGAGCTGTTTTTT. Translated: CASSLERETTGELFF. V and J are TRBV5-1 and TRBJ2-2, with D perhaps matching TRBD2 (5 bases). Trimming took 2 bases from V and 4 from J, leaving 12 bases between them. The CDR3 extends over 15 amino acids. Germline CDR1 is SGHRS and CDR2 is YFSETQ.

This clone has just a few counts. The rearrangement links TRBV27 to TRBJ2-7; TRBD2 is a possible D gene (5 bases). The germline CDR1 and CDR2 sequences are MNHEY and SMNVEV (reference sequence). The CDR3 sequence is 14 residues long. The germline V and J ends were trimmed by 6 bases and 0 bases, with 12 bases remaining between them. CDR3 sequence (DNA): TGTGCCAGCAGGCCAACGGGATTCTCCTACGAGCAGTACTTC. It translates to CASRPTGFSYEQYF.

In nucleotides, the CDR3 is TGTGCCAGCAGCGTAGGCGGGACAGTCAATGAGCAGTTCTTC. It is translated as CASSVGGTVNEQFF. This chain links TRBV9 with TRBJ2-1; TRBD1 is a possible D gene (7 bases). The CDR3 covers 14 residues. Looked up from germline, CDR1 is SGDLS and CDR2 is YYNGEE. V was clipped by 0 bases and J by 6 bases, with 10 bases between them.

This clone has just one count. The chain has TRBV11-3 and TRBJ2-5; D not certain. The CDR3 contains 13 residues. Deletions cut 1 base from V and 5 bases from J, with 8 bases between. CDR1 and CDR2 from the germline V gene are SGHNT and YENEEA. The CDR3: CASSLVASETQYF. The CDR3, as DNA: TGTGCCAGCAGCTTAGTGGCTTCTGAGACCCAGTACTTC.

The DNA for the CDR3 is TGTGCCAGCAGCGAAATACTGCCTAGCTCTGGAAACACCATATATTTT. Its protein product is CASSEILPSSGNTIYF. The rearrangement joins TRBV3-1 (or the pseudogene TRBV3-2) to TRBJ1-3; the D is unclear. This CDR3 has 16 amino acids. Deletions cut 5 bases from V and 0 bases from J, with 14 bases between. CDR1 LGHDT and CDR2 YNNKEL come from the germline V gene (reference sequence).

The chain links TRBV27 to TRBJ1-4, with 10 nucleotides matching TRBD1. This CDR3 is 19 amino acids long. CDR1 is MNHEY, CDR2 SMNVEV, per germline (reference sequence). Unmatched junction bases numbered 14, after V lost 5 bases and J lost 2 bases. The CDR3 sequence: CASSPKPPGQGSTNEKLFF. For the CDR3, the DNA is TGTGCCAGCAGTCCAAAACCACCGGGACAGGGGTCCACTAATGAAAAACTGTTTTTT.

This clone was counted between two and nine times. The V call is TRBV30, the J call TRBJ1-3; TRBD1 agrees at 7 bases. With 5 bases clipped from V and 2 bases from J, the junction kept 3 bases outside the gene matches. Per germline, CDR1 GTSNPN and CDR2 SVGIG (reference sequence). This CDR3 contains 13 residues. The CDR3 nucleotides read TGTGCCTGGGCGACAGGGACTGGAAACACCATATATTTT. As protein: CAWATGTGNTIYF.

The rearrangement links TRBV7-8 to TRBJ1-5, with 12 bases lining up with TRBD1. CDR3 length: 16 amino acids. Per germline, CDR1 SGHVS and CDR2 FQNEAQ. V lost 2 bases and J lost 6; bases outside the gene matches: 5. CDR3 DNA: TGTGCCAGCAGCTTACAGGGGACAGGGGGCGGTCAGCCCCAGCATTTT. Protein sequence: CASSLQGTGGGQPQHF.

The rearrangement links TRBV5-6 to TRBJ2-1, with TRBD2 identical over 7 bases. J was trimmed by 9 bases and V by 1 base; bases with no gene match: 7. The CDR3 extends over 14 amino acids. CDR1 SGHDT and CDR2 YYEEEE come from the germline V gene. The DNA of the CDR3 is TGTGCCAGCAGCTTGTCTAGGTGGGGGGGTGAGCAGTTCTTC. It is translated as CASSLSRWGGEQFF.

The rearrangement joins TRBV5-1 to TRBJ2-7; D possibly corresponds to TRBD1 (5 bases). V was trimmed by 3 bases and J by 0 bases, leaving 13 bases between them. Germline CDR1 is SGHRS and CDR2 is YFSETQ. The CDR3 consists of 15 residues. DNA of the CDR3: TGCGCCAGCAGCTGGACCCAGGGAAGCTCCTACGAGCAGTACTTC. Translated, it gives CASSWTQGSSYEQYF.

The chain uses TRBV3-1 (or the pseudogene TRBV3-2) and TRBJ2-2; TRBD1 might be the D (6 bases). Germline CDR1 and CDR2: LGHDT and YNNKEL (reference sequence). The CDR3 consists of 14 residues. Trimming removed 8 bases from V and 5 bases from J, with 15 bases in between. CDR3 coding DNA: TGTGCCAGCGTGCCCACAGGGAGAACCGGGGAGCTGTTTTTT. It yields the protein CASVPTGRTGELFF.